This entry is about one T cell receptor (beta chain). As yet, its antigen is unknown. Findings and caveats of the study: Tumor memory CD4+ T cell TCR gene usage was found to cluster with blood and lymph node memory CD4+ cells and with lymph node naive CD4+ cells. Larger-cohort validation covered only one TCR beta V-J rearrangement.

The J segment lost 3 bases and the V segment lost 1 base, leaving 12 bases of the junction unmatched. The CDR3 runs 18 residues. Germline lookup yields CDR1 DFQATT and CDR2 SNEGSKA (reference sequence). After constant-region reverse-primer amplification, full-length variable regions underwent semi-nested PCR with Nested Universal Primer A. TCRdb called the 5' RACE reads again in MiXCR, with one record for every CDR3 protein. The sample carries 25,000 to 40,000 distinct CDR3 sequences, roughly a quarter recorded once. V and J are TRBV20-1 and TRBJ2-7; 13 bases align to TRBD2. Sequenced sample: memory CD4+ T cells sorted from blood. The subset: memory CD4+ T cells, CD4+CD45RO+CD25-. The clonotype comes from a female donor with breast cancer. CDR3 DNA: TGCAGTGCTAGAGGGCGCGTAGGACTAGCGGGAGTTTACTACGAGCAGTACTTC. Translated, it gives CSARGRVGLAGVYYEQYF.